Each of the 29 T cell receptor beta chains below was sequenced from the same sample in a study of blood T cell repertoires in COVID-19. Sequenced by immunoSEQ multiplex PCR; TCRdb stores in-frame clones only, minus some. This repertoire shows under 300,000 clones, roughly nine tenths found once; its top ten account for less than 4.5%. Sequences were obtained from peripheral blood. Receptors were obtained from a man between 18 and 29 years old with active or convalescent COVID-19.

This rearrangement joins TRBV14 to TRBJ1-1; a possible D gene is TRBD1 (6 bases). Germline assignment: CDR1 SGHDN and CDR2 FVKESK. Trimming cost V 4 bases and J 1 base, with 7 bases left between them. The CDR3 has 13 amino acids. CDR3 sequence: CASSRQANTEAFF. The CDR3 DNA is TGTGCCAGCAGCCGACAGGCGAACACTGAAGCTTTCTTT.

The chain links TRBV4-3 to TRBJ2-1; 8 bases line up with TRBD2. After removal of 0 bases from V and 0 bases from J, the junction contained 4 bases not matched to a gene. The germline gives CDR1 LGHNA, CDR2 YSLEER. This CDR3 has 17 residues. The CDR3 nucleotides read TGCGCCAGCAGCCAAGAGATACTAGCGGACTCCTACAATGAGCAGTTCTTC. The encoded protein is CASSQEILADSYNEQFF.

The CDR3 here is CASSLASYSRTALEQYF. CDR3 DNA sequence: TGTGCCAGCAGCTTGGCCTCATACTCTAGGACAGCTCTTGAGCAGTACTTC. V and J are TRBV5-6 and TRBJ2-7, with D tentatively TRBD1 (6 bases). From germline, CDR1 is SGHDT and CDR2 YYEEEE. Trimming removed 0 bases at V and 7 bases at J, with 23 bases between. The CDR3 spans 17 residues.

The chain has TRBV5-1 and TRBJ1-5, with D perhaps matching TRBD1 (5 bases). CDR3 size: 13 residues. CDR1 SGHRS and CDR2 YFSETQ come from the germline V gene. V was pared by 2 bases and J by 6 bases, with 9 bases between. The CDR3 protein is CASSLRGTQPQHF. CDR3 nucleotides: TGCGCCAGCAGCTTAAGGGGAACTCAGCCCCAGCATTTT.

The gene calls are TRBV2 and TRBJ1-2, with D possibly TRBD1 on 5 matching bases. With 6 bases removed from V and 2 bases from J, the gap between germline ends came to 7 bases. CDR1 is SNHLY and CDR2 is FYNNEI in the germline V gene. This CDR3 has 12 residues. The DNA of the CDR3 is TGTGCCAGCAGACAGGAGAACTATGGCTACACCTTC. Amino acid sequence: CASRQENYGYTF.

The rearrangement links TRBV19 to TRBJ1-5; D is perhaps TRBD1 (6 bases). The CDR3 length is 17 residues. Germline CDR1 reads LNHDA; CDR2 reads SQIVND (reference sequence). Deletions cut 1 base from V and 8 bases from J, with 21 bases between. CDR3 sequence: CASSIGGQGSRRKPQHF. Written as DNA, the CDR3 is TGTGCCAGTAGTATAGGGGGGCAGGGAAGTAGACGAAAGCCCCAGCATTTT.

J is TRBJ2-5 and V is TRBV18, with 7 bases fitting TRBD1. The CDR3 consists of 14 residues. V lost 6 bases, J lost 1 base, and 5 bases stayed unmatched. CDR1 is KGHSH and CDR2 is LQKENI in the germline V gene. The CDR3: CASSSGTAQETQYF. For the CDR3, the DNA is TGTGCCAGCTCTTCAGGGACAGCCCAAGAGACCCAGTACTTC.

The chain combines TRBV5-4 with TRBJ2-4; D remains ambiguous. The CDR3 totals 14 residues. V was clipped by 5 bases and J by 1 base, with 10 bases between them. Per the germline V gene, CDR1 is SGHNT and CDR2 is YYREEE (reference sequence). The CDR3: CASRVVGAKNIQYF. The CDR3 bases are TGTGCCAGCAGGGTGGTTGGCGCCAAAAACATTCAGTACTTC.

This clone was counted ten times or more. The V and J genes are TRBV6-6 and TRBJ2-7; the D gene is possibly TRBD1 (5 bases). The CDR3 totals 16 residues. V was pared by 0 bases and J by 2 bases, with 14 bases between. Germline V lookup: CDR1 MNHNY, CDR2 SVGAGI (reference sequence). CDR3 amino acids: CASSYSMLGRPYEQYF. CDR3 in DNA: TGTGCCAGCAGTTACTCGATGTTGGGGCGGCCCTACGAGCAGTACTTC.

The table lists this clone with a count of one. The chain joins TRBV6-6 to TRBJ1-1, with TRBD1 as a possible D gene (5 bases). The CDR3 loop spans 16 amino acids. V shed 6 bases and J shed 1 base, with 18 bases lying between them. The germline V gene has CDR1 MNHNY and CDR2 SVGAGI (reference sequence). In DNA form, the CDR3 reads TGTGCCAGCAGATTCAAAAATCAGGGAGGGAACACTGAAGCTTTCTTT. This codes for CASRFKNQGGNTEAFF.

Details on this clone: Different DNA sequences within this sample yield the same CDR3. The DNA of the CDR3 is TGTGCCAGCAGCCACGGAGGGACTGAAGCTTTCTTT. Residues: CASSHGGTEAFF. V and J are TRBV28 and TRBJ1-1; D unclear. Germline loops: CDR1 MDHEN, CDR2 SYDVKM. Trimming pared 6 bases from V and 5 bases from J, leaving 10 bases between. This CDR3 is built from 12 residues.

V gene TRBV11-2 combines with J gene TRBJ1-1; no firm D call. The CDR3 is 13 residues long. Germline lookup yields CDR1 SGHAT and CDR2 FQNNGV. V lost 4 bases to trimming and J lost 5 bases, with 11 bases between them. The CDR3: CASSSQSGTEAFF. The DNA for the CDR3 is TGTGCCAGCAGCTCACAGAGTGGAACTGAAGCTTTCTTT.

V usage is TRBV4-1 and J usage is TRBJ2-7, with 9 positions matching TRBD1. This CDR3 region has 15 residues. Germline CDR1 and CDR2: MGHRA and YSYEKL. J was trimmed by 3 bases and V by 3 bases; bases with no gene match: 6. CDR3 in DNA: TGCGCCAGCAGCCATCCGGGACAGGGCCTCTACGAGCAGTACTTC. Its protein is CASSHPGQGLYEQYF.

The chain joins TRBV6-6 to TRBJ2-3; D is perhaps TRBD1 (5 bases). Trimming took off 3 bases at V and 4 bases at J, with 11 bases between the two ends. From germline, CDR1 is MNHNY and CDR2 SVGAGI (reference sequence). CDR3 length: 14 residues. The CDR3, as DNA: TGTGCCAGCAGTTATGCCAGGGTGGCAGATACGCAGTATTTT. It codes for CASSYARVADTQYF.

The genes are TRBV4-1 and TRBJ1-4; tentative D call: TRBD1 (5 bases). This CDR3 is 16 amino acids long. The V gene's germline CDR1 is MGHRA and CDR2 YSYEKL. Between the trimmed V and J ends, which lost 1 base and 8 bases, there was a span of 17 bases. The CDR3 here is CASSQGVRAEGEKLFF. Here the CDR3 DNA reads TGCGCCAGCAGCCAAGGGGTGAGAGCGGAGGGGGAAAAACTGTTTTTT.

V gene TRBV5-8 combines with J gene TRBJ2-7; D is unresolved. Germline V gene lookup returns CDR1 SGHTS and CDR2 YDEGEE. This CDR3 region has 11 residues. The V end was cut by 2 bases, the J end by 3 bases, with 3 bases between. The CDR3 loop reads CASSFLYEQYF. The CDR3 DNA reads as TGTGCCAGCAGCTTTCTCTACGAGCAGTACTTC.

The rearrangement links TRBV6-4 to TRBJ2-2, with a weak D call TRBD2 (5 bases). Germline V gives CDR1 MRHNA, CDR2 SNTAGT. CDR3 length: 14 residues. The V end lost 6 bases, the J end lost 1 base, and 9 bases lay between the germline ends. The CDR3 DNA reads TGTGCCAGCAGCCCCGGACTGAACACCGGGGAGCTGTTTTTT. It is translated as CASSPGLNTGELFF.

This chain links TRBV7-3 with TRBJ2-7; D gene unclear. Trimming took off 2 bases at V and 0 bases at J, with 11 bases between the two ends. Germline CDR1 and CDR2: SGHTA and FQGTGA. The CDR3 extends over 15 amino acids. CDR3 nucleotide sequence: TGTGCCAGCAGCTTAGATGTTGGCAGCTCCTACGAGCAGTACTTC. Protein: CASSLDVGSSYEQYF.

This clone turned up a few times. CDR3 loop: CASSEVLGALYEQYF. In DNA form, the CDR3 reads TGCGCCAGCAGTGAGGTTCTGGGGGCCCTATACGAGCAGTACTTC. This chain uses TRBV10-1 with TRBJ2-7; the D gene is possibly TRBD1 (6 bases). The CDR3 covers 15 residues. The germline CDR1 and CDR2 sequences are WNHNN and SYGVQD (reference sequence). Trimming cost V 2 bases and J 4 bases, with 15 bases left between them.

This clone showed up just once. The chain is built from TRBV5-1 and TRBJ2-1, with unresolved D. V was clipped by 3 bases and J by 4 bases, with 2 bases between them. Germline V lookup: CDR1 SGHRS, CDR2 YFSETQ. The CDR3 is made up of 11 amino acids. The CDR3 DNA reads TGCGCCAGCAGCTCTTACAATGAGCAGTTCTTC. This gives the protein CASSSYNEQFF.

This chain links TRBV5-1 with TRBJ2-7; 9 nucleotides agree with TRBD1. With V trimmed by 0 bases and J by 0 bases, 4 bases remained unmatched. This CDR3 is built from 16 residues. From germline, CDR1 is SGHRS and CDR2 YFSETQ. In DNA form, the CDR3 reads TGCGCCAGCAGCTTGGGTGGGACAGGGATCTCCTACGAGCAGTACTTC. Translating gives CASSLGGTGISYEQYF.

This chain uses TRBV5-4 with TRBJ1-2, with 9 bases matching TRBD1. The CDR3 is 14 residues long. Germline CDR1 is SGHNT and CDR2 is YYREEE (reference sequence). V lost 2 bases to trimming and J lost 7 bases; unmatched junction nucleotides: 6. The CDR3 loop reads CASSLTGGKGGYTF. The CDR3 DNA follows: TGTGCCAGCAGCTTAACAGGGGGCAAGGGTGGCTACACCTTC.

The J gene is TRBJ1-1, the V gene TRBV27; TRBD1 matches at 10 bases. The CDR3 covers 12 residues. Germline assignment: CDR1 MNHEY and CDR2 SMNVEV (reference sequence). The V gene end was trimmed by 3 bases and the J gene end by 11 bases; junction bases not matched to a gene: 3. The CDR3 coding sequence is TGTGCCAGCAGTTTCGGGACAGGGGCTGCTTTCTTT. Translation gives CASSFGTGAAFF.

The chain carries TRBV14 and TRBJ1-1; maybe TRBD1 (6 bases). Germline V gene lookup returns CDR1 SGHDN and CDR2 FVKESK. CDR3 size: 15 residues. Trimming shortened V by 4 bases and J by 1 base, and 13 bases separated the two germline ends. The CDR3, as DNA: TGTGCCAGCAGCCCCTACAGGGTACGGAACACTGAAGCTTTCTTT. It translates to CASSPYRVRNTEAFF. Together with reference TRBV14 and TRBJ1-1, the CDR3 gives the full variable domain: EAGVTQFPSHSVIEKGQTVTLRCDPISGHDNLYWYRRVMGKEIKFLLHFVKESKQDESGMPNNRFLAERTGGTYSTLKVQPAELEDSGVYFCASSPYRVRNTEAFFGQGTRLTVV.

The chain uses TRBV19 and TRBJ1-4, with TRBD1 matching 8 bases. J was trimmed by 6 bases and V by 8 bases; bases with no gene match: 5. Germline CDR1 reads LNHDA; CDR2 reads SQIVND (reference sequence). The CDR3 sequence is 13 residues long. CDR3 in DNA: TGTGCCAGTCGATCGACAGGGGATGAAAAACTGTTTTTT. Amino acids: CASRSTGDEKLFF.

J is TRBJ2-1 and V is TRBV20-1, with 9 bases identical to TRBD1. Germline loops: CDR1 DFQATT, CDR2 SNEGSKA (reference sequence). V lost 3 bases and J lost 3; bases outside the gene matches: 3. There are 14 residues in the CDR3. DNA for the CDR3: TGCAGTGCTAGTCCGGGACAGGGCTACAATGAGCAGTTCTTC. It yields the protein CSASPGQGYNEQFF.

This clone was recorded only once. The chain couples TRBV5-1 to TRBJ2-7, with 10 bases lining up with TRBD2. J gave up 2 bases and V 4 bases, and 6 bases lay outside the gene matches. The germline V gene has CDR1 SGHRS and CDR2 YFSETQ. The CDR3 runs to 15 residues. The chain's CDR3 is CASSLSGRTAYEQYF. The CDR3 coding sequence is TGCGCCAGCAGCCTTAGCGGGAGGACGGCCTACGAGCAGTACTTC. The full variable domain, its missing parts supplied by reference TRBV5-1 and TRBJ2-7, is KAGVTQTPRYLIKTRGQQVTLSCSPISGHRSVSWYQQTPGQGLQFLFEYFSETQRNKGNFPGRFSGRQFSNSRSEMNVSTLELGDSALYLCASSLSGRTAYEQYFGPGTRLTVT.

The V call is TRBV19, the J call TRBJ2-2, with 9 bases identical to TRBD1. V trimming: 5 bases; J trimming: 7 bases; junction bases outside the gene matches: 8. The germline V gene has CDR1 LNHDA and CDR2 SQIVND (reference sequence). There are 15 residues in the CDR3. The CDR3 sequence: CASSPTGGAIGELFF. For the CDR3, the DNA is TGTGCCAGTAGTCCCACAGGGGGCGCGATCGGGGAGCTGTTTTTT.

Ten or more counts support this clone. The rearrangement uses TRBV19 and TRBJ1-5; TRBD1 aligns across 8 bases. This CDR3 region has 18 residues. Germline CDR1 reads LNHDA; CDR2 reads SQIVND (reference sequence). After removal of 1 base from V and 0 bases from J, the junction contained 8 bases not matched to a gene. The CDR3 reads CASSIVLQGAYSNQPQHF. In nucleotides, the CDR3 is TGTGCCAGTAGTATAGTCCTCCAGGGGGCCTATAGCAATCAGCCCCAGCATTTT.